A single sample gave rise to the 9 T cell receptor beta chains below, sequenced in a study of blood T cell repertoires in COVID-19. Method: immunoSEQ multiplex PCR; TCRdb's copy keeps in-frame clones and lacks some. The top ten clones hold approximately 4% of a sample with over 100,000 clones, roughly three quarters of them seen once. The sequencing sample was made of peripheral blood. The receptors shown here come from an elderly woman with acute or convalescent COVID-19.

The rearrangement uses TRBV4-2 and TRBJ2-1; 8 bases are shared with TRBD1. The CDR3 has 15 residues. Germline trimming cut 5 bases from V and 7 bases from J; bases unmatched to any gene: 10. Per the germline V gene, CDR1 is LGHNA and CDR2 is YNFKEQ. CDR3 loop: CASSYDRGRGNEQFF. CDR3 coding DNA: TGTGCCAGCAGCTATGACAGGGGAAGGGGGAATGAGCAGTTCTTC.

The CDR3 sequence: CASSPRASNTEAFF. For the CDR3, the DNA is TGTGCCAGCTCACCGCGAGCCTCCAACACTGAAGCTTTCTTT. The chain is built from TRBV18 and TRBJ1-1, with no clear D. Trimming took 3 bases from V and 2 from J, leaving 10 bases between them. Per the germline V gene, CDR1 is KGHSH and CDR2 is LQKENI. The CDR3 has 14 residues.

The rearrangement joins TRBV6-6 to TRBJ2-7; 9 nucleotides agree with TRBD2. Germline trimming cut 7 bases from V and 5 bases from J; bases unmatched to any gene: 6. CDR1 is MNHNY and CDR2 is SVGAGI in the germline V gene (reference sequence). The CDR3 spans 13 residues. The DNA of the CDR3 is TGTGCCAGCAAACTTAGCGGGAGTGACGAGCAGTACTTC. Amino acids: CASKLSGSDEQYF.

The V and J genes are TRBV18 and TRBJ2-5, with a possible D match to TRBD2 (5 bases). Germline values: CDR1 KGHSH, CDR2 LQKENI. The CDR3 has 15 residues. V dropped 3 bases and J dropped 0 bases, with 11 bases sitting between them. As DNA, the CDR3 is TGTGCCAGCTCACCGAGCAAGCGGAACCAAGAGACCCAGTACTTC. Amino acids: CASSPSKRNQETQYF. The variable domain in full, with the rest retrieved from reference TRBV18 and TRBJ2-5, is NAGVMQNPRHLVRRRGQEARLRCSPMKGHSHVYWYRQLPEEGLKFMVYLQKENIIDESGMPKERFSAEFPKEGPSILRIQQVVRGDSAAYFCASSPSKRNQETQYFGPGTRLLVL.

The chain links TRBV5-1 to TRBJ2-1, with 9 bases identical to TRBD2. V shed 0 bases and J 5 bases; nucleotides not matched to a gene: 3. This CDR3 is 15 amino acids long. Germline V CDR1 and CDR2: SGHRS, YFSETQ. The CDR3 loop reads CASSLVTSGHNEQFF. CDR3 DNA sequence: TGCGCCAGCAGCTTGGTGACTAGCGGACACAATGAGCAGTTCTTC.

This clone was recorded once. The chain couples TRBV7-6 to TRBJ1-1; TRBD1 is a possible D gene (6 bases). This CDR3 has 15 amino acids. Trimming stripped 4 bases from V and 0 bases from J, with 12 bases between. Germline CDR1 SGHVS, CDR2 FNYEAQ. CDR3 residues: CASSSGARLNTEAFF. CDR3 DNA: TGTGCCAGCAGCTCAGGGGCTCGGTTGAACACTGAAGCTTTCTTT.

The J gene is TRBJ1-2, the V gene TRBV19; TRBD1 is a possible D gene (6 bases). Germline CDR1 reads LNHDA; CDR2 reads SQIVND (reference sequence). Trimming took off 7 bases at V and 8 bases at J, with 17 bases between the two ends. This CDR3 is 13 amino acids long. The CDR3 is CASTRTGSYGYTF. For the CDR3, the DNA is TGTGCCAGTACTCGAACAGGGTCATACGGCTACACCTTC.

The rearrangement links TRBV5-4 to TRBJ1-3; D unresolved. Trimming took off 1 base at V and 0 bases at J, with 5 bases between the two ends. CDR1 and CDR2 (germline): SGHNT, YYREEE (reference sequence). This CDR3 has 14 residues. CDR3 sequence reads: CASSLQNSGNTIYF. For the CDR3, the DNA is TGTGCCAGCAGCTTGCAAAACTCTGGAAACACCATATATTTT.

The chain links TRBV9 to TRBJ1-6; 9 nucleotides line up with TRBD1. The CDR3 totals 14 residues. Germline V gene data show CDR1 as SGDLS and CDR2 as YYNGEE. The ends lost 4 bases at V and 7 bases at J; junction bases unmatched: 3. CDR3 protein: CASSTTGGNSPLHF. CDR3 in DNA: TGTGCCAGCAGCACGACAGGGGGAAATTCACCCCTCCACTTT.